Listed here are 26 T cell receptor beta chains from one sample, sequenced in a study of patients and donors after allogeneic stem cell transplantation. Each CDR3 protein is one row after TCRdb ran MiXCR on the RT-PCR reads. The sample yields about a million distinct CDR3 sequences, under 20% seen once. Source material: blood, either unsorted or a sorted T cell fraction (not recorded which). The receptors shown here come from a human donor who was either an allogeneic HSCT recipient or a stem cell or donor lymphocyte infusion donor (not recorded which). It is not recorded whose cells these are; they may come from a transplant donor.

The V gene is TRBV6-5, the J gene TRBJ1-1, with D possibly matching TRBD1 (6 bases). The germline V and J ends were trimmed by 3 bases and 4 bases, with 18 bases remaining between them. Germline loops: CDR1 MNHEY, CDR2 SVGAGI. CDR3 length: 16 amino acids. The CDR3 is CASSYRGVGGRTEAFF. The CDR3 DNA reads TGTGCCAGCAGTTATAGGGGGGTTGGGGGGCGCACTGAAGCTTTCTTT.

This clonotype has at least ten counts. V is TRBV29-1 and J is TRBJ2-7, with 9 bases fitting TRBD2. This CDR3 comprises 12 residues. J was trimmed by 1 base and V by 8 bases; bases with no gene match: 3. Germline V gives CDR1 SQVTM, CDR2 ANQGSEA. The CDR3 spells CSISGSSYEQYF. The CDR3 DNA reads as TGCAGCATTAGCGGGAGTTCCTACGAGCAGTACTTC.

This clonotype was recorded a few times. The CDR3 sequence: CSTAPDTQYF. The CDR3 DNA follows: TGCAGTACAGCGCCAGATACGCAGTATTTT. This sequence joins TRBV20-1 and TRBJ2-3; D is unresolved. The length of the CDR3 is 10 residues. Germline V lookup: CDR1 DFQATT, CDR2 SNEGSKA (reference sequence). V was shortened by 8 bases and J by 4 bases, with 7 bases between the two germline ends.

This clonotype has a handful of counts. The chain has TRBV7-3 and TRBJ2-1, with 10 nucleotides matching TRBD2. The CDR3 length is 15 residues. J gave up 6 bases and V 2 bases, and 4 bases lay outside the gene matches. CDR1 SGHTA and CDR2 FQGTGA come from the germline V gene. This CDR3 is CASSLGRLAGNEQFF. The CDR3 region has the DNA TGTGCCAGCAGCTTAGGTCGACTAGCGGGCAATGAGCAGTTCTTC.

This clonotype has more than one count but fewer than ten. The V call is TRBV28, the J call TRBJ2-6, with D unresolved. This CDR3 is 12 amino acids long. The germline V gene encodes CDR1 MDHEN and CDR2 SYDVKM. Trimming took 10 bases from V and 0 from J, leaving 4 bases between them. The CDR3 here is CAISSGANVLTF. The CDR3, as DNA: TGTGCCATAAGCTCTGGGGCCAACGTCCTGACTTTC.

There are many counts of this clonotype. This chain's CDR3 is CSVDKGLAGEGEQFF. In nucleotides, the CDR3 is TGCAGCGTTGACAAGGGACTAGCGGGAGAGGGTGAGCAGTTCTTC. V is TRBV29-1 and J is TRBJ2-1; 14 bases match TRBD2. In germline, CDR1 is SQVTM, CDR2 ANQGSEA. With 3 bases clipped from V and 9 bases from J, the junction kept 7 bases outside the gene matches. The CDR3 spans 15 residues.

This clonotype came up a few times. The rearrangement links TRBV18 to TRBJ1-1, with D hard to call. The CDR3 consists of 16 residues. Germline V CDR1 and CDR2: KGHSH, LQKENI. Deletions cut 6 bases from V and 0 bases from J, with 17 bases between. The CDR3 sequence is CASSRERITMNTEAFF. CDR3 sequence (DNA): TGTGCCAGCTCTCGGGAGAGGATTACCATGAACACTGAAGCTTTCTTT.

In its sample, this clonotype was seen many times. V usage is TRBV7-9 and J usage is TRBJ1-1; TRBD1 agrees at 8 bases. Trimming cost V 0 bases and J 9 bases; bases outside gene matches: 9. The CDR3 length is 15 residues. Germline values: CDR1 SEHNR, CDR2 FQNEAQ (reference sequence). The CDR3 nucleotides are TGTGCCAGCAGCTTAGCTTTAGGACAGGGCGAAAAAGCTTTCTTT. Amino acids: CASSLALGQGEKAFF.

The chain is built from TRBV3-1 and TRBJ2-7, with D tentatively TRBD1 or TRBD2 (5 bases each). V shed 3 bases and J shed 2 bases, with 11 bases lying between them. Germline V gives CDR1 LGHDT, CDR2 YNNKEL (reference sequence). The CDR3 is 14 residues long. The DNA of the CDR3 is TGTGCCAGCAGCCAGGGGACGGCTCCCTACGAGCAGTACTTC. It translates to CASSQGTAPYEQYF.

This clonotype was seen a handful of times. This chain links TRBV12-3 or TRBV12-4 with TRBJ2-7; D is uncertain. The CDR3 is 15 amino acids. V was cut by 2 bases and J by 4 bases, with 15 bases left in between. The CDR3 spells CASSLYIITKYEQYF. The CDR3 nucleotides are TGTGCCAGCAGTTTATATATCATAACCAAATACGAGCAGTACTTC.

CDR3 residues: CASTPGGSSYNEQFF. The DNA for the CDR3 is TGTGCCAGCACTCCCGGGGGGAGCTCCTACAATGAGCAGTTCTTC. The chain is built from TRBV6-2 or TRBV6-3 and TRBJ2-1; 7 bases map to TRBD2. V lost 7 bases to trimming and J lost 0 bases; unmatched junction nucleotides: 6. Germline assignment: CDR1 MNHEY and CDR2 SVGEGT. The CDR3 contains 15 residues.

The genes are TRBV11-3 and TRBJ2-4; 12 bases align to TRBD2. The CDR3 contains 17 residues. Germline loops: CDR1 SGHNT, CDR2 YENEEA. Unmatched junction bases numbered 3, after V lost 2 bases and J lost 1 base. The CDR3 protein is CASSLRLAGVAKNIQYF. The CDR3 DNA is TGTGCCAGCAGCTTAAGACTAGCGGGAGTTGCCAAAAACATTCAGTACTTC.

This clonotype was counted only a few times. CDR3 nucleotide sequence: TGTGCCAGCAGTTATGTCAGAAATGAGCAGTTCTTC. Protein: CASSYVRNEQFF. This chain links TRBV6-2 or TRBV6-3 with TRBJ2-1; D unclear. Germline CDR1 MNHEY, CDR2 SVGEGT. This CDR3 is built from 12 residues. V was trimmed by 3 bases and J by 7 bases, leaving 7 bases between them.

The chain uses TRBV5-1 and TRBJ2-1, with 9 bases that match TRBD1. The CDR3 is 17 amino acids. Germline trimming cut 4 bases from V and 0 bases from J; bases unmatched to any gene: 8. Germline values: CDR1 SGHRS, CDR2 YFSETQ. The CDR3 here is CASSKQGAGGSYNEQFF. The CDR3 DNA is TGCGCCAGCAGCAAACAGGGGGCCGGAGGCTCCTACAATGAGCAGTTCTTC.

This clonotype has more than one count but fewer than ten. The CDR3 nucleotides are TGTGCCATCAGTGAGTCAAGCCTAGCGGGGAGACTAGATACGCAGTATTTT. This encodes CAISESSLAGRLDTQYF. This rearrangement joins TRBV10-3 to TRBJ2-3; 9 bases fit TRBD2. Trimming at V came to 0 bases and at J to 5 bases, leaving 9 bases not matched to a gene. In germline, CDR1 is ENHRY, CDR2 SYGVKD. The CDR3 sequence is 17 residues long.

The V gene is TRBV7-9, the J gene TRBJ1-1; D remains unclear. CDR1 and CDR2 from the germline V gene are SEHNR and FQNEAQ (reference sequence). V gave up 0 bases and J gave up 8 bases, with 13 bases separating them. The CDR3 is 14 amino acids. The CDR3 DNA is TGTGCCAGCAGCTTAGCGCTACGATCTCGGGAAGCTTTCTTT. Translation: CASSLALRSREAFF. The full variable domain, rest sourced from reference TRBV7-9 and TRBJ1-1, is DTGVSQNPRHKITKRGQNVTFRCDPISEHNRLYWYRQTLGQGPEFLTYFQNEAQLEKSRLLSDRFSAERPKGSFSTLEIQRTEQGDSAMYLCASSLALRSREAFFGQGTRLTVV.

The chain uses TRBV10-3 and TRBJ1-3; 9 positions match TRBD1. The CDR3 is 18 amino acids. The V segment lost 7 bases and the J segment 3 bases; nucleotides outside the gene matches: 16. CDR1 and CDR2 from the germline V gene are ENHRY and SYGVKD. In DNA form, the CDR3 reads TGTGCCATCACTCCGGTGGGACAGGGACCCTTTAGTGGAAACACCATATATTTT. Protein: CAITPVGQGPFSGNTIYF.

CDR3 region: CARPGTSGGGEQFF. The CDR3 DNA is TGTGCCAGACCCGGGACTAGCGGGGGAGGTGAGCAGTTCTTC. This chain joins TRBV2 and TRBJ2-1; 14 nucleotides match TRBD2. The CDR3 has 14 amino acids. Trimming took 9 bases from V and 9 from J; bases not matched to a gene: 7. Looked up from germline, CDR1 is SNHLY and CDR2 is FYNNEI.

The chain combines TRBV15 with TRBJ2-7; 8 bases map to TRBD1. Germline-derived CDR1 and CDR2 are LNHNV and YYDKDF (reference sequence). Losses at the gene ends were 3 bases for V and 7 bases for J; bases not matched to a gene: 11. This CDR3 has 15 amino acids. DNA for the CDR3: TGTGCCACCAGCAGGGGTATCCAGGGGGCGGGGGAGCAGTACTTC. It translates to CATSRGIQGAGEQYF. The whole variable domain, filled in from reference TRBV15 and TRBJ2-7, reads DAMVIQNPRYQVTQFGKPVTLSCSQTLNHNVMYWYQQKSSQAPKLLFHYYDKDFNNEADTPDNFQSRRPNTSFCFLDIRSPGLGDTAMYLCATSRGIQGAGEQYFGPGTRLTVT.

This clonotype was counted between two and nine times. The genes are TRBV5-1 and TRBJ1-2, with 7 bases identical to TRBD1. Germline CDR1 SGHRS, CDR2 YFSETQ. Trimming at V came to 6 bases and at J to 3 bases, leaving 8 bases not matched to a gene. The CDR3 extends over 14 amino acids. The CDR3 sequence: CASKQTGLDYGYTF. The CDR3 coding sequence is TGCGCCAGCAAGCAGACAGGGTTAGACTATGGCTACACCTTC.

The chain is built from TRBV7-2 and TRBJ2-5, with 7 bases lining up with TRBD1. CDR1 is SGHTA, CDR2 FQGNSA, per germline. The CDR3 has 15 residues. Trimming at V came to 5 bases and at J to 5 bases, leaving 11 bases not matched to a gene. In DNA, the CDR3 is TGTGCCAGCAGCCCCCCGACAGGGCGTGAGGAGACCCAGTACTTC. It is translated as CASSPPTGREETQYF.

J is TRBJ2-1 and V is TRBV5-6; D might be TRBD2 (5 bases). In germline, CDR1 is SGHDT, CDR2 YYEEEE. This CDR3 is built from 14 residues. Trimming removed 4 bases from V and 3 bases from J, with 11 bases in between. The CDR3 DNA sequence: TGTGCCAGCAGCCGGCGTCGGGGCTACAATGAGCAGTTCTTC. Encoded protein: CASSRRRGYNEQFF.

The CDR3 loop is CASSQGRKSSGNTIYF. In nucleotides, the CDR3 is TGTGCCAGCAGCCAAGGACGTAAGAGCTCTGGAAACACCATATATTTT. The J gene is TRBJ1-3, the V gene TRBV4-2; no clear D gene. This CDR3 comprises 16 residues. Germline CDR1 reads LGHNA; CDR2 reads YNFKEQ. Trimming took 1 base from V and 0 from J, leaving 10 bases between them.

The chain couples TRBV24-1 to TRBJ1-2, with 8 bases identical to TRBD1. Trimming at V came to 3 bases and at J to 6 bases, leaving 8 bases not matched to a gene. Germline V CDR1 and CDR2: KGHDR, SFDVKD. The CDR3 runs 15 residues. In DNA form, the CDR3 reads TGTGCCACCAGTGATCCATTGACAGGGGCGGATGGCTACACCTTC. The encoded protein is CATSDPLTGADGYTF.

This clonotype was counted between two and nine times. The rearrangement links TRBV5-1 to TRBJ2-2; D is possibly TRBD1 (6 bases). V dropped 5 bases and J dropped 3 bases, with 14 bases sitting between them. Germline assignment: CDR1 SGHRS and CDR2 YFSETQ. There are 15 residues in the CDR3. CDR3 protein: CASRKVEGDTGELFF. For the CDR3, the DNA is TGCGCCAGCAGGAAGGTAGAGGGGGACACCGGGGAGCTGTTTTTT.

This clonotype appeared a few times. The rearrangement uses TRBV29-1 and TRBJ2-7, with D possibly being TRBD2 (5 bases). Per germline, CDR1 SQVTM and CDR2 ANQGSEA. CDR3 length: 10 amino acids. V was pared by 3 bases and J by 6 bases, with 6 bases between. The CDR3 bases are TGCAGCGTTGATGAGGGCGAGCAGTACTTC. This gives the protein CSVDEGEQYF.